The source of this TCR beta chain is a study of monozygotic twins with inflammatory bowel disease. Following a re-call of the 5' RACE reads, TCRdb has one entry per CDR3 protein and lacks DNA. Its clone listing holds around 450,000 distinct CDR3 sequences. Skipping T cell sorting, the study isolated total RNA directly from whole blood. This TCR was recovered from a human donor with ulcerative colitis or Crohn's disease, or a healthy co-twin of an affected twin (not recorded which). The sequencing input was blood.

The chain's CDR3 is CASSYQGTYEQYF. The J gene is TRBJ2-7, the V gene TRBV6-5; TCRdb proposes TRBD1, but this gene call is untestable without DNA. The CDR3 sequence is 13 residues long. The germline CDR1 and CDR2 sequences are MNHEY and SVGAGI.